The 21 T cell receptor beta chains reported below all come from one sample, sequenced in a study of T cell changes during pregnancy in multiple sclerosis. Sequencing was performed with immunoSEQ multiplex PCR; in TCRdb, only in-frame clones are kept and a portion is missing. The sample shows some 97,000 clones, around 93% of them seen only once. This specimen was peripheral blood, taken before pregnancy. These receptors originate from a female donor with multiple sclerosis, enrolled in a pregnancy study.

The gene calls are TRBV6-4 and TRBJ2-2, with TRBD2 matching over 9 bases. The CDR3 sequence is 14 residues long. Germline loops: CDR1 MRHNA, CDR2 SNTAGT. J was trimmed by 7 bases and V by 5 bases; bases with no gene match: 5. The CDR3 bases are TGTGCCAGCAGTCCGGGACTAGCCGTCGGGGAGCTGTTTTTT. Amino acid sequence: CASSPGLAVGELFF.

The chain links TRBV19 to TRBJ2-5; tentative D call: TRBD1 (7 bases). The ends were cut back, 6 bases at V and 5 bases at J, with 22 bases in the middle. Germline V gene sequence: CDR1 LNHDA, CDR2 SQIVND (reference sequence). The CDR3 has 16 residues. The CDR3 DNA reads TGTGCCAGTAGGCGACGACAGGGAGGCCTGGCGGAGACCCAGTACTTC. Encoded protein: CASRRRQGGLAETQYF.

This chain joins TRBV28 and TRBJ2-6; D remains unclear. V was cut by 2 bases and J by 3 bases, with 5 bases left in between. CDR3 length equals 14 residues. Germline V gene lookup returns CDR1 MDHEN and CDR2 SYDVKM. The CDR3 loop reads CASSLIRGANVLTF. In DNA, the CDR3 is TGTGCCAGCAGTTTAATCCGTGGGGCCAACGTCCTGACTTTC.

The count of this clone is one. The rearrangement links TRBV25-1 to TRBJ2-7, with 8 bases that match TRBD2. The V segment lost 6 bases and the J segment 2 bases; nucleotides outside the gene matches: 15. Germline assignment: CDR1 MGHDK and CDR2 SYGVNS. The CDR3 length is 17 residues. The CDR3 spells CASSTSGGQRETYEQYF. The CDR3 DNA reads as TGTGCCAGCAGCACCTCTGGGGGGCAGCGGGAGACCTACGAGCAGTACTTC.

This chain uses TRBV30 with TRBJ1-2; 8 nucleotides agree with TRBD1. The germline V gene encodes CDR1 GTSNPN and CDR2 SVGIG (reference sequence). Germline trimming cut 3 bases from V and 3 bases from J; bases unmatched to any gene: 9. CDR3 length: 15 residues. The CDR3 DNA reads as TGTGCCTGGAGCGGCGCTCGGACAGGGTACTATGGCTACACCTTC. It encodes CAWSGARTGYYGYTF. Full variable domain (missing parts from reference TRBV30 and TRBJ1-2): SQTIHQWPATLVQPVGSPLSLECTVEGTSNPNLYWYRQAAGRGLQLLFYSVGIGQISSEVPQNLSASRPQDRQFILSSKKLLLSDSGFYLCAWSGARTGYYGYTFGSGTRLTVV.

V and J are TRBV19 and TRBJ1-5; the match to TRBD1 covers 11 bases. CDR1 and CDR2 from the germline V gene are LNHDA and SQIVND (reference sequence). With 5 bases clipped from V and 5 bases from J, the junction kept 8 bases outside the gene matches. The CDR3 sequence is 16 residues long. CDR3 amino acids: CASSRRTGGYDQPQHF. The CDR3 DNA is TGTGCCAGTAGTCGCCGGACAGGGGGCTATGATCAGCCCCAGCATTTT. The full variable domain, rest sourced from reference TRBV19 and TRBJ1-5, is DGGITQSPKYLFRKEGQNVTLSCEQNLNHDAMYWYRQDPGQGLRLIYYSQIVNDFQKGDIAEGYSVSREKKESFPLTVTSAQKNPTAFYLCASSRRTGGYDQPQHFGDGTRLSIL.

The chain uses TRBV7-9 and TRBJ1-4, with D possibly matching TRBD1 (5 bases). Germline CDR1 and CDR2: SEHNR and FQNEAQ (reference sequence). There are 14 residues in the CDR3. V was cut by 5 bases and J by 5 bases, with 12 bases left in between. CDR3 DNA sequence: TGTGCCAGCAGCCAAGGGCCAGGGAATGAAAAACTGTTTTTT. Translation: CASSQGPGNEKLFF.

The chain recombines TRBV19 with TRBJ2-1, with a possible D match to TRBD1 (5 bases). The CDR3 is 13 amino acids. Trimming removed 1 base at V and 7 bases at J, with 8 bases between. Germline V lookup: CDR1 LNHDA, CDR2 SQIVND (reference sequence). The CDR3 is CASSIARGNEQFF. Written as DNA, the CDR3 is TGTGCCAGTAGTATAGCAAGGGGAAATGAGCAGTTCTTC.

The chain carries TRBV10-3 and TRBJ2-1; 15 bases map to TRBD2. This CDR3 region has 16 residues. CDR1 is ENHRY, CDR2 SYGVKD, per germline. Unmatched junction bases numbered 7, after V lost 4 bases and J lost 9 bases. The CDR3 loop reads CAISVGLAGGGGEQFF. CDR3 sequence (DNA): TGTGCCATCAGTGTGGGACTAGCGGGAGGTGGGGGTGAGCAGTTCTTC.

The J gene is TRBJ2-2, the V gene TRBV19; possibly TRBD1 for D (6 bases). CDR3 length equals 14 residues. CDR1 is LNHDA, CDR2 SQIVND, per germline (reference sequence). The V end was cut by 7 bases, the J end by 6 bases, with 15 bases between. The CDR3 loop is CASTTTGSPGELFF. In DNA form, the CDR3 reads TGTGCCAGTACCACAACAGGGTCCCCCGGGGAGCTGTTTTTT.

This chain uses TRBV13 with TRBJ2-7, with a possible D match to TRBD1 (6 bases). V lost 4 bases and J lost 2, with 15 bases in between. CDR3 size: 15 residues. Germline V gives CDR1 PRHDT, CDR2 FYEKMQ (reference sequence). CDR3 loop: CASSSRGPVTYEQYF. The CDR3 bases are TGTGCCAGCAGCTCCAGGGGTCCCGTCACCTACGAGCAGTACTTC. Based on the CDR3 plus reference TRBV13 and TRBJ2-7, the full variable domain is AAGVIQSPRHLIKEKRETATLKCYPIPRHDTVYWYQQGPGQDPQFLISFYEKMQSDKGSIPDRFSAQQFSDYHSELNMSSLELGDSALYFCASSSRGPVTYEQYFGPGTRLTVT.

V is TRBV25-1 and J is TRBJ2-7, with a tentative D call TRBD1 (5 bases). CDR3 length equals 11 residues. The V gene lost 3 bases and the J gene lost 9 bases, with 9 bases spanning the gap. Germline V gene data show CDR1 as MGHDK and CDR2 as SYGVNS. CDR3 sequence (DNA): TGTGCCAGCAGTGACAGGGTAAGGCAGTACTTC. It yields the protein CASSDRVRQYF.

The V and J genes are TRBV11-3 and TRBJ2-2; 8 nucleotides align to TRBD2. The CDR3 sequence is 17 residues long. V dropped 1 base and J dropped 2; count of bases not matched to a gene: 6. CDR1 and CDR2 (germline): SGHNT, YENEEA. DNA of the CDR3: TGTGCCAGCAGCTTAGTACTGGCGGGAGGTAACACCGGGGAGCTGTTTTTT. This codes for CASSLVLAGGNTGELFF. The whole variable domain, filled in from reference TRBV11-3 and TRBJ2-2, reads EAGVVQSPRYKIIEKKQPVAFWCNPISGHNTLYWYLQNLGQGPELLIRYENEEAVDDSQLPKDRFSAERLKGVDSTLKIQPAELGDSAVYLCASSLVLAGGNTGELFFGEGSRLTVL.

This CDR3 is CASSPWASGSTDTQYF. The CDR3, as DNA: TGTGCCAGCAGCCCGTGGGCTAGCGGGAGCACAGATACGCAGTATTTT. The chain uses TRBV7-9 and TRBJ2-3; the match to TRBD2 covers 8 bases. Germline V CDR1 and CDR2: SEHNR, FQNEAQ (reference sequence). This CDR3 contains 16 residues. Trimming at V came to 5 bases and at J to 0 bases, leaving 7 bases not matched to a gene.

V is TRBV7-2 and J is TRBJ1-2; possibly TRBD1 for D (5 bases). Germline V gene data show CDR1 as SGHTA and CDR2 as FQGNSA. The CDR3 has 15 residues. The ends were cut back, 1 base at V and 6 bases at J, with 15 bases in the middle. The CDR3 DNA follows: TGTGCCAGCAGCTTAGTAAGGGGTCAGACGGATGGCTACACCTTC. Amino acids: CASSLVRGQTDGYTF.

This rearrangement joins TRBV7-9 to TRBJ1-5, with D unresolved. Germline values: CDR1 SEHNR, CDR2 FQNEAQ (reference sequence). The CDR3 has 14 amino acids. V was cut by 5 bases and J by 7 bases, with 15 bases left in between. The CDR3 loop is CASSPGVSGQPQHF. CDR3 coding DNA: TGTGCCAGCAGCCCGGGAGTGTCGGGCCAGCCCCAGCATTTT.

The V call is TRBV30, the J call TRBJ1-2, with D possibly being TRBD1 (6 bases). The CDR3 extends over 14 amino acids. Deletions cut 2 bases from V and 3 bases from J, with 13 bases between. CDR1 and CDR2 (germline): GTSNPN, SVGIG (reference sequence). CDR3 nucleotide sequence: TGTGCCTGGAGTACCCTGGGGGGGCACTATGGCTACACCTTC. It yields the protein CAWSTLGGHYGYTF.

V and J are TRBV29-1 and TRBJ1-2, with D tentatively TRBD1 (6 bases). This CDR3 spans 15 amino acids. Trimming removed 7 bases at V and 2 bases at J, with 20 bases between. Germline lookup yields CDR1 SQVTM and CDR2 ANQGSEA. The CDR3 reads CSASGDPRGNYGYTF. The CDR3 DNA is TGCAGCGCGTCTGGGGACCCCAGGGGCAACTATGGCTACACCTTC.

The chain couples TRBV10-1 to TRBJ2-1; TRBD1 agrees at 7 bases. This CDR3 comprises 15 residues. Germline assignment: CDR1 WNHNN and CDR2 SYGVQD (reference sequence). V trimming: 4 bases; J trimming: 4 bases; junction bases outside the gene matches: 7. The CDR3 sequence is CASSGPGQRYNEQFF. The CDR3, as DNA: TGCGCCAGCAGTGGGCCGGGACAGAGATACAATGAGCAGTTCTTC.

In nucleotides, the CDR3 is TGTGCCAGCAGTGCCCCTATTAATGAGCAGTTCTTC. This sequence encodes CASSAPINEQFF. The V and J genes are TRBV2 and TRBJ2-1; D is uncertain. CDR1 and CDR2 (germline): SNHLY, FYNNEI. The CDR3 is made up of 12 amino acids. Trimming took 4 bases from V and 7 from J, leaving 8 bases between them.

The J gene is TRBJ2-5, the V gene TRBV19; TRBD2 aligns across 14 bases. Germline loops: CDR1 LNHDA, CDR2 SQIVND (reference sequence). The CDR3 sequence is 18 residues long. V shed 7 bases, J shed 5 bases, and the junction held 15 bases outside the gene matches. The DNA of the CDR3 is TGTGCCAGTAATGGCCCTGGGGGACTAGCGGGAGCAAGCGAGACCCAGTACTTC. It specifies CASNGPGGLAGASETQYF.